Below are 26 T cell receptor beta chains sequenced from a single sample in a study of T cell responses to AZD1222 COVID-19 vaccine. Assay used: immunoSEQ multiplex PCR; TCRdb lists only in-frame clones, some missing. Of about 120,000 clones listed, around 90% are singletons. Here the sequenced sample was peripheral blood, taken on day 0 of AZD1222 vaccination. The origin of the receptors is an adult in good health.

This rearrangement joins TRBV28 to TRBJ1-5; 8 nucleotides match TRBD1. CDR1 and CDR2 (germline): MDHEN, SYDVKM. V shed 6 bases and J 0 bases; nucleotides not matched to a gene: 7. The CDR3 covers 16 residues. DNA for the CDR3: TGTGCCAGCAGCCATCACGGACAGGGTAGCAATCAGCCCCAGCATTTT. Translation: CASSHHGQGSNQPQHF.

The chain carries TRBV10-3 and TRBJ1-3, with 7 nucleotides matching TRBD1. V dropped 6 bases and J dropped 1; count of bases not matched to a gene: 9. Germline V gene data show CDR1 as ENHRY and CDR2 as SYGVKD. The CDR3 totals 16 residues. CDR3 in amino acids: CAISLQQGSSGNTIYF. CDR3 DNA sequence: TGTGCCATCAGCCTCCAACAGGGGTCTTCTGGAAACACCATATATTTT.

The rearrangement uses TRBV5-1 and TRBJ2-2; TRBD1 matches 8 bases. Germline CDR1 is SGHRS and CDR2 is YFSETQ. The CDR3 is made up of 15 amino acids. The ends lost 5 bases at V and 3 bases at J; junction bases unmatched: 6. CDR3 residues: CASSSGGEDTGELFF. CDR3 nucleotide sequence: TGCGCCAGCAGTTCAGGGGGCGAAGACACCGGGGAGCTGTTTTTT.

This sequence joins TRBV19 and TRBJ2-3; no clear D gene. CDR3 length equals 14 residues. Germline values: CDR1 LNHDA, CDR2 SQIVND (reference sequence). Trimming pared 5 bases from V and 4 bases from J, leaving 13 bases between. The CDR3 DNA is TGTGCCAGTAGTCCTCAACGGGTGGCAGATACGCAGTATTTT. Protein product: CASSPQRVADTQYF.

The V gene is TRBV5-1, the J gene TRBJ2-5; a weak D match, TRBD2 (6 bases). CDR3 size: 13 residues. CDR1 SGHRS and CDR2 YFSETQ come from the germline V gene. The V gene lost 5 bases and the J gene lost 2 bases, with 10 bases spanning the gap. Written as DNA, the CDR3 is TGCGCCAGCAGTCGGGGAGGACAAGAGACCCAGTACTTC. Protein: CASSRGGQETQYF.

The chain carries TRBV6-5 and TRBJ2-3, with unresolved D. Germline V gives CDR1 MNHEY, CDR2 SVGAGI. The CDR3 is 11 amino acids. The ends were cut back, 8 bases at V and 2 bases at J, with 5 bases in the middle. CDR3 in DNA: TGTGCCAGCCGCTACACAGATACGCAGTATTTT. Protein: CASRYTDTQYF.

The CDR3 bases are TGTGCCAGCTCACCGAGGACAGCTGAAGAGACCCAGTACTTC. Encoded protein: CASSPRTAEETQYF. The V call is TRBV18, the J call TRBJ2-5, with a weak D call TRBD1 (6 bases). Trimming removed 3 bases from V and 3 bases from J, with 11 bases in between. This CDR3 has 14 residues. Germline CDR1 reads KGHSH; CDR2 reads LQKENI.

The chain combines TRBV11-2 with TRBJ1-2; TRBD1 agrees at 9 bases. The germline gives CDR1 SGHAT, CDR2 FQNNGV. With 6 bases clipped from V and 6 bases from J, the junction kept 8 bases outside the gene matches. The CDR3 runs to 14 residues. The CDR3 nucleotides read TGTGCCAGCAGTAACAGGGGGCATGAAGATGGCTACACCTTC. It specifies CASSNRGHEDGYTF.

This clone was counted once. The rearrangement uses TRBV4-2 and TRBJ1-1, with D possibly being TRBD1 (5 bases). The V end lost 1 base, the J end lost 5 bases, and 11 bases lay between the germline ends. The CDR3 consists of 14 residues. Looked up from germline, CDR1 is LGHNA and CDR2 is YNFKEQ. CDR3 sequence: CASSQVGARTEAFF. The DNA of the CDR3 is TGTGCCAGCAGCCAAGTCGGGGCGCGAACTGAAGCTTTCTTT.

The genes are TRBV5-1 and TRBJ2-3, with 8 bases that match TRBD1. This CDR3 comprises 16 residues. Germline trimming cut 0 bases from V and 5 bases from J; bases unmatched to any gene: 8. CDR1 is SGHRS, CDR2 YFSETQ, per germline. CDR3: CASSLEGRGLGDTQYF. DNA of the CDR3: TGCGCCAGCAGCTTGGAGGGCAGGGGGCTTGGAGATACGCAGTATTTT.

The V call is TRBV20-1, the J call TRBJ2-5; tentative D call: TRBD2 (5 bases). Deletions cut 3 bases from V and 4 bases from J, with 12 bases between. The germline gives CDR1 DFQATT, CDR2 SNEGSKA (reference sequence). The length of the CDR3 is 13 residues. The CDR3 here is CSASLAEGETQYF. The CDR3 nucleotides are TGCAGTGCTAGTCTGGCAGAGGGAGAGACCCAGTACTTC.

The V gene is TRBV5-4, the J gene TRBJ2-1; TRBD2 aligns across 12 bases. The CDR3 covers 16 residues. Germline-derived CDR1 and CDR2 are SGHNT and YYREEE (reference sequence). The V gene end was trimmed by 1 base and the J gene end by 9 bases; junction bases not matched to a gene: 8. The CDR3 sequence: CASSLNGLAGGREQFF. The DNA of the CDR3 is TGTGCCAGCAGCTTGAATGGGCTAGCGGGAGGGCGTGAGCAGTTCTTC.

This chain joins TRBV27 and TRBJ1-1; 9 bases match TRBD1. The J segment lost 4 bases and the V segment lost 1 base, leaving 10 bases of the junction unmatched. CDR1 is MNHEY, CDR2 SMNVEV, per germline (reference sequence). The CDR3 consists of 17 residues. This CDR3 is CASSLLKTGTGPTEAFF. CDR3 DNA: TGTGCCAGCAGTTTATTGAAAACCGGGACAGGGCCCACTGAAGCTTTCTTT.

The gene calls are TRBV4-1 and TRBJ2-7, with 8 bases that match TRBD2. With V trimmed by 0 bases and J by 7 bases, 8 bases remained unmatched. The CDR3 is 15 residues long. Germline CDR1 reads MGHRA; CDR2 reads YSYEKL. The CDR3 DNA reads TGCGCCAGCAGCCAAGAGAGCGGGAGCCTCTGGGAGCAGTACTTC. Translating gives CASSQESGSLWEQYF.

The chain is built from TRBV7-9 and TRBJ2-3; 9 positions agree with TRBD2. V lost 6 bases, J lost 0 bases, and 7 bases stayed unmatched. CDR3 size: 16 residues. The germline gives CDR1 SEHNR, CDR2 FQNEAQ (reference sequence). The chain's CDR3 is CASRLLAGTSTDTQYF. The CDR3 bases are TGTGCCAGCAGACTTCTAGCGGGGACTAGCACAGATACGCAGTATTTT.

The CDR3 DNA follows: TGTGCCAGCAGCCAAATACCGGGACCCTCCCATGGCTACACCTTC. Residues: CASSQIPGPSHGYTF. The genes are TRBV3-1 (or the pseudogene TRBV3-2) and TRBJ1-2; possibly TRBD1 for D (5 bases). Germline assignment: CDR1 LGHDT and CDR2 YNNKEL (reference sequence). The CDR3 contains 15 residues. The V gene lost 2 bases and the J gene lost 6 bases, with 16 bases spanning the gap.

The gene calls are TRBV10-3 and TRBJ2-2; no definite D call. Germline V gene sequence: CDR1 ENHRY, CDR2 SYGVKD. The CDR3 covers 14 residues. Trimming took off 2 bases at V and 4 bases at J, with 8 bases between the two ends. CDR3 amino acids: CAISEMGSTGELFF. The CDR3 DNA reads TGTGCCATCAGTGAGATGGGGTCCACCGGGGAGCTGTTTTTT.

V usage is TRBV5-1 and J usage is TRBJ2-1; 11 bases align to TRBD2. The CDR3 consists of 16 residues. V lost 3 bases to trimming and J lost 9 bases; unmatched junction nucleotides: 11. Germline V gene data show CDR1 as SGHRS and CDR2 as YFSETQ. The CDR3 loop reads CASSSGLAVRKAEQFF. The CDR3 region has the DNA TGCGCCAGCAGCTCGGGACTAGCGGTCCGTAAAGCTGAGCAGTTCTTC.

CDR3 sequence reads: CASSWGRNGGSPLHF. The CDR3 nucleotides read TGTGCCAGCAGTTGGGGGCGGAATGGGGGATCGCCCCTCCACTTT. The V call is TRBV27, the J call TRBJ1-6, with D tentatively TRBD1 (6 bases). The V gene's germline CDR1 is MNHEY and CDR2 SMNVEV (reference sequence). CDR3 length equals 15 residues. V lost 4 bases and J lost 13, with 20 bases in between.

The CDR3 DNA is TGCGCCAGCAGCCAAGGAGGGAGCGGTGCTAGCACAGATACGCAGTATTTT. It specifies CASSQGGSGASTDTQYF. The rearrangement uses TRBV4-1 and TRBJ2-3; TRBD2 might be the D (5 bases). The ends were cut back, 1 base at V and 0 bases at J, with 14 bases in the middle. The length of the CDR3 is 17 residues. Germline assignment: CDR1 MGHRA and CDR2 YSYEKL.

The chain carries TRBV12-3 or TRBV12-4 and TRBJ2-7; 7 bases fit TRBD2. This CDR3 region has 13 residues. After removal of 6 bases from V and 7 bases from J, the junction contained 9 bases not matched to a gene. The DNA for the CDR3 is TGTGCCAGCAGGCCTAGCGGACGGATGGAGCAGTACTTC. It encodes CASRPSGRMEQYF.

This chain joins TRBV7-2 and TRBJ1-6; D is uncertain. Germline V CDR1 and CDR2: SGHTA, FQGNSA. The CDR3 has 17 amino acids. Trimming shortened V by 6 bases and J by 5 bases, and 20 bases separated the two germline ends. CDR3 region: CASRILGGAWDNSPLHF. For the CDR3, the DNA is TGTGCCAGCAGGATATTGGGTGGCGCTTGGGATAATTCACCCCTCCACTTT.

The chain links TRBV28 to TRBJ2-7, with TRBD1 matching over 7 bases. The CDR3 sequence is 15 residues long. With V trimmed by 8 bases and J by 3 bases, 13 bases remained unmatched. Germline-derived CDR1 and CDR2 are MDHEN and SYDVKM. In DNA, the CDR3 is TGTGCCAGCGGATTACGTAGGACAGGAGACTACGAGCAGTACTTC. It yields the protein CASGLRRTGDYEQYF.

V and J are TRBV18 and TRBJ1-4, with TRBD1 matching 10 bases. This CDR3 contains 16 residues. Germline-derived CDR1 and CDR2 are KGHSH and LQKENI. The junction had 8 bases not matched to a gene; V was cut back by 2 bases and J by 8 bases. This chain's CDR3 is CASSPRSGTGDEKLFF. DNA of the CDR3: TGTGCCAGCTCACCAAGATCCGGGACAGGGGACGAAAAACTGTTTTTT.

This clone has only a few counts. V gene TRBV5-1 combines with J gene TRBJ2-5, with 8 bases identical to TRBD1. The CDR3 length is 14 residues. Germline assignment: CDR1 SGHRS and CDR2 YFSETQ. V was clipped by 4 bases and J by 2 bases; unmatched bases: 4. CDR3: CASSRQGTQETQYF. The CDR3 DNA is TGCGCCAGCAGCAGACAGGGGACACAAGAGACCCAGTACTTC.

The CDR3 coding sequence is TGTGCCAGCACCTTATGGGGGGTAGAAGCTTTCTTT. Encoded protein: CASTLWGVEAFF. The chain carries TRBV12-3 or TRBV12-4 and TRBJ1-1; weak D call: TRBD1 (5 bases). This CDR3 is built from 12 residues. With 7 bases removed from V and 8 bases from J, the gap between germline ends came to 14 bases.